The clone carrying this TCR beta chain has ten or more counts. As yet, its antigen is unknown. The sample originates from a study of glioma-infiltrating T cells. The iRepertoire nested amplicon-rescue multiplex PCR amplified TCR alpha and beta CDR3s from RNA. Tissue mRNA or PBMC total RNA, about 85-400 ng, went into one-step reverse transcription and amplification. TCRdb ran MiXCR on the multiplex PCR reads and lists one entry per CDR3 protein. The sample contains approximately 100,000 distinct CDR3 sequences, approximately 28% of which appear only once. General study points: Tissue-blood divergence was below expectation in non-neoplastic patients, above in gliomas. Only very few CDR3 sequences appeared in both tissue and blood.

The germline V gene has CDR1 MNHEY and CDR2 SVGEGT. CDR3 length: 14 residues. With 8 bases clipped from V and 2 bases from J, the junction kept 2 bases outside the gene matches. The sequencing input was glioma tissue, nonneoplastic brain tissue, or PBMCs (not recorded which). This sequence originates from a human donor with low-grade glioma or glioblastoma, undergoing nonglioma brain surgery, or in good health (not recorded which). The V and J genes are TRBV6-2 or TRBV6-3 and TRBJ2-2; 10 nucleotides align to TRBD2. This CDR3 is CASGTSVNTGELFF. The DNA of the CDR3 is TGTGCCAGCGGGACTAGCGTAAACACCGGGGAGCTGTTTTTT.